In its sample, the clone carrying this T cell receptor (beta chain) was seen once. Its antigen is still unknown. V dropped 0 bases and J dropped 4 bases, with 9 bases sitting between them. The V gene's germline CDR1 is MNHNY and CDR2 SVGAGI (reference sequence). The length of the CDR3 is 15 residues. Profiled with immunoSEQ multiplex PCR; TCRdb holds only in-frame clones, not every one. Counted here are roughly 86,000 clones, approximately 93% occurring once; the ten biggest clones make up about 1.5%. The sample belongs to a study of Tregs in tolerant kidney transplant recipients. General observations from the study: Some patients' samples used different primers over time, so nucleotide sequences weren't comparable. This study did not directly address biological reproducibility.

Related graft donors supplied nonmyeloablative bone marrow transplants, and mixed chimerism was transient. This clonotype originated in a human patient who received a combined kidney and bone marrow transplant. Some T cells may have come from the graft donor. Sequencing used CD4+ T cells from blood (PBMCs), obtained 12 months after the transplant. This chain uses TRBV6-6 with TRBJ1-4, with D possibly being TRBD1 (5 bases). CDR3 bases: TGTGCCAGCAGTTACTCGGGGGGAGATAATGAAAAACTGTTTTTT. This gives the protein CASSYSGGDNEKLFF.